Listed below are T cell receptor beta chains from one sample, sequenced in a study of blood T cell repertoires in COVID-19. Sequencing used immunoSEQ multiplex PCR; TCRdb keeps in-frame clones, though not all of them. The sample gives approximately 250,000 clones, approximately 90% of which show up once; roughly 3.9% is in the top ten. Source material: PBMCs or T cells enriched from blood (not recorded which). The receptor source for this set is a woman aged 25 to 39 with acute COVID-19. The CDR3 runs from the conserved cysteine through the conserved F or W. Each record gives: V gene, D gene, J gene, clone size, CDR3 DNA, CDR3 protein. The D gene is left open where the match is weak. Clone size, where shown, is once, few, many, or a class for clones that have expanded.

V gene: TRBV14
D gene: TRBD1
J gene: TRBJ1-2
clone size: .
CDR3 DNA: TGTGCCAGCAGCCGGACAGGCTGGGGCTACACCTTC
CDR3 protein: CASSRTGWGYTF

V gene: TRBV6-5
D gene: TRBD1
J gene: TRBJ1-2
clone size: .
CDR3 DNA: TGTGCCAGCAGTTCTGGACAGGGTTTACATGGCTACACCTTC
CDR3 protein: CASSSGQGLHGYTF

V gene: TRBV19
D gene: .
J gene: TRBJ1-1
clone size: .
CDR3 DNA: TGTGCCGGACCACAGGGATATACTGAAGCTTTCTTT
CDR3 protein: CAGPQGYTEAFF

V gene: TRBV4-1
D gene: TRBD2
J gene: TRBJ2-4
clone size: .
CDR3 DNA: TGCGCCAGCAGCCACGGGACTAGCGGGCTATATAAAAACATTCAGTACTTC
CDR3 protein: CASSHGTSGLYKNIQYF

V gene: TRBV7-9
D gene: .
J gene: TRBJ2-7
clone size: .
CDR3 DNA: TGTGCCAGCAGCTTGGGGGAAGGGGGTCCCTACGAGCAGTACTTC
CDR3 protein: CASSLGEGGPYEQYF

V gene: TRBV4-1
D gene: TRBD2
J gene: TRBJ2-7
clone size: .
CDR3 DNA: TGCGCCAGCAGCCCTACCGGACTAGCGGGAGGGCCAAGCTCCTACGAGCAGTACTTC
CDR3 protein: CASSPTGLAGGPSSYEQYF

V gene: TRBV11-3
D gene: .
J gene: TRBJ1-1
clone size: .
CDR3 DNA: TGTGCCAGCAGCCTCAGGGAGGACACTGAAGCTTTCTTT
CDR3 protein: CASSLREDTEAFF

V gene: TRBV28
D gene: TRBD1
J gene: TRBJ2-2
clone size: .
CDR3 DNA: TGTGCCAGCCAGACGACAGGGGGTGGAACCGGGGAGCTGTTTTTT
CDR3 protein: CASQTTGGGTGELFF

V gene: TRBV5-4
D gene: TRBD1
J gene: TRBJ2-4
clone size: .
CDR3 DNA: TGTGCCAGCAGACCAGGACAGGGGGAGAACATTCAGTACTTC
CDR3 protein: CASRPGQGENIQYF

V gene: TRBV7-9
D gene: .
J gene: TRBJ1-1
clone size: .
CDR3 DNA: TGTGCCAGCAGCTTATTAATGAACACTGAAGCTTTCTTT
CDR3 protein: CASSLLMNTEAFF

V gene: TRBV6-2/TRBV6-3
D gene: TRBD1
J gene: TRBJ1-2
clone size: .
CDR3 DNA: TGTGCCAGCAGTTACTGGGACAGCACTAACTATGGCTACACCTTC
CDR3 protein: CASSYWDSTNYGYTF

V gene: TRBV9
D gene: .
J gene: TRBJ1-1
clone size: once
CDR3 DNA: TGTGCCAGCAGGAGCGGGGTAGGGATGAACACTGAAGCTTTCTTT
CDR3 protein: CASRSGVGMNTEAFF

V gene: TRBV15
D gene: TRBD2
J gene: TRBJ2-2
clone size: few
CDR3 DNA: TGTGCCACCAGCAGAGACCCCGGACTAGCGGGAGATACCGGGGAGCTGTTTTTT
CDR3 protein: CATSRDPGLAGDTGELFF

V gene: TRBV29-1
D gene: .
J gene: TRBJ1-3
clone size: .
CDR3 DNA: TGCAGCGCCGTCAGGGCCTTGGGAAACACCATATATTTT
CDR3 protein: CSAVRALGNTIYF

V gene: TRBV5-4
D gene: TRBD2
J gene: TRBJ2-2
clone size: .
CDR3 DNA: TGTGCCAGCAGCTTTACTAGCGGGAGGAACACCGGGGAGCTGTTTTTT
CDR3 protein: CASSFTSGRNTGELFF

V gene: TRBV10-2
D gene: .
J gene: TRBJ2-1
clone size: .
CDR3 DNA: TGCGCCAGCACTGATGAAGGACAGTCCTACAATGAGCAGTTCTTC
CDR3 protein: CASTDEGQSYNEQFF

V gene: TRBV6-5
D gene: .
J gene: TRBJ2-3
clone size: .
CDR3 DNA: TGTGCCAGCAGTTACTCCGGTATCAGCACAGATACGCAGTATTTT
CDR3 protein: CASSYSGISTDTQYF

V gene: TRBV12-3/TRBV12-4
D gene: .
J gene: TRBJ1-2
clone size: .
CDR3 DNA: TGTGCCAGCACACAGGGTAATGCAGATGGCTACACCTTC
CDR3 protein: CASTQGNADGYTF

V gene: TRBV9
D gene: .
J gene: TRBJ2-1
clone size: .
CDR3 DNA: TGTGCCAGCAGCACTTCGACTAGGATCTATGAGCAGTTCTTC
CDR3 protein: CASSTSTRIYEQFF

V gene: TRBV30
D gene: TRBD1
J gene: TRBJ1-5
clone size: .
CDR3 DNA: TGTGCCTGGAGTGCCCGGACAGGGAATCAGCCCCAGCATTTT
CDR3 protein: CAWSARTGNQPQHF

V gene: TRBV5-1
D gene: .
J gene: TRBJ2-7
clone size: once
CDR3 DNA: TGCGCCAGCAGCTTAGGGGTGGCCTACGAGCAGTACTTC
CDR3 protein: CASSLGVAYEQYF

V gene: TRBV7-3
D gene: TRBD2
J gene: TRBJ2-7
clone size: .
CDR3 DNA: TGTGCCAGCAGCCCAGGAGGACTAGCGGGAGCGCGGGAGCAGTACTTC
CDR3 protein: CASSPGGLAGAREQYF

V gene: TRBV7-2
D gene: .
J gene: TRBJ2-1
clone size: .
CDR3 DNA: TGTGCCAGCAGCCGGAGCGGATCGAGCTCCTACAATGAGCAGTTCTTC
CDR3 protein: CASSRSGSSSYNEQFF

V gene: TRBV9
D gene: TRBD2
J gene: TRBJ2-3
clone size: .
CDR3 DNA: TGTGCCAGCAGCGTAGAGCCGACTAGCGGTAGCACAGATACGCAGTATTTT
CDR3 protein: CASSVEPTSGSTDTQYF

V gene: TRBV19
D gene: .
J gene: TRBJ2-3
clone size: .
CDR3 DNA: TGTGCCAGTAGCCCCCCGATGGGTTCCGGGGACACAGATACGCAGTATTTT
CDR3 protein: CASSPPMGSGDTDTQYF

V gene: TRBV3-1/TRBV3-2
D gene: TRBD2
J gene: TRBJ2-1
clone size: .
CDR3 DNA: TGTGCCAGCAGCCAAGATGAACTAGCGGGAGGCCGCTCCTACAATGAGCAGTTCTTC
CDR3 protein: CASSQDELAGGRSYNEQFF

V gene: TRBV28
D gene: TRBD1
J gene: TRBJ1-1
clone size: .
CDR3 DNA: TGTGCCAGTGGGGGACAGTCCTCTTTTAAAGCTTTCTTT
CDR3 protein: CASGGQSSFKAFF

V gene: TRBV29-1
D gene: .
J gene: TRBJ2-2
clone size: .
CDR3 DNA: TGCAGCGTTGTGATGCATACGGGAGTGGCCGGGGAGCTGTTTTTT
CDR3 protein: CSVVMHTGVAGELFF

V gene: TRBV4-2
D gene: .
J gene: TRBJ1-4
clone size: .
CDR3 DNA: TGTGCCAGCAGCCAAGAACCAGGGGCATTTTCTAATGAAAAACTGTTTTTT
CDR3 protein: CASSQEPGAFSNEKLFF

V gene: TRBV7-2
D gene: TRBD2
J gene: TRBJ2-2
clone size: once
CDR3 DNA: TGTGCCAGCAGCCTCTCTAGCGGGAGTGGCACCGGGGAGCTGTTTTTT
CDR3 protein: CASSLSSGSGTGELFF

V gene: TRBV2
D gene: .
J gene: TRBJ1-1
clone size: once
CDR3 DNA: TGTGCCAGCAGTACTAGGGACACTCGATTCACTGAAGCTTTCTTT
CDR3 protein: CASSTRDTRFTEAFF

V gene: TRBV2
D gene: TRBD1
J gene: TRBJ1-2
clone size: .
CDR3 DNA: TGTGCCAGCAGGGGAGGACAGGGCGACTATGGCTACACCTTC
CDR3 protein: CASRGGQGDYGYTF

V gene: TRBV27
D gene: .
J gene: TRBJ2-1
clone size: .
CDR3 DNA: TGTGCCAGCAGTCCACCCTCCACAGACTCCTACAATGAGCAGTTCTTC
CDR3 protein: CASSPPSTDSYNEQFF

V gene: TRBV6-5
D gene: TRBD1
J gene: TRBJ1-2
clone size: .
CDR3 DNA: TGTGCCAGCAGTTACCGTGGACAGGCCCGAGTCGCCTACACCTTC
CDR3 protein: CASSYRGQARVAYTF

V gene: TRBV2
D gene: .
J gene: TRBJ2-1
clone size: .
CDR3 DNA: TGTGCCACATATAGCGAGAACCCTTATGAGCAGTTCTTC
CDR3 protein: CATYSENPYEQFF

V gene: TRBV3-1/TRBV3-2
D gene: TRBD2
J gene: TRBJ2-3
clone size: .
CDR3 DNA: TGTGCCAGCAGCCAACCAGCGGGAGAGTCAGATACGCAGTATTTT
CDR3 protein: CASSQPAGESDTQYF

V gene: TRBV29-1
D gene: TRBD2
J gene: TRBJ2-1
clone size: .
CDR3 DNA: TGCAGCGTTCGCCGTCGACTAGCGGGACCCAATGAGCAGTTCTTC
CDR3 protein: CSVRRRLAGPNEQFF

V gene: TRBV18
D gene: .
J gene: TRBJ2-7
clone size: .
CDR3 DNA: TGTGCCAGCTCACCACCCGGCGGGTCGACCTACGAGCAGTACTTC
CDR3 protein: CASSPPGGSTYEQYF

V gene: TRBV7-6
D gene: TRBD1
J gene: TRBJ1-1
clone size: .
CDR3 DNA: TGTGCCAGCAGCTTAGTTCCAGGGGGCTGGGGCACTGAAGCTTTCTTT
CDR3 protein: CASSLVPGGWGTEAFF

V gene: TRBV9
D gene: TRBD2
J gene: TRBJ2-3
clone size: .
CDR3 DNA: TGTGCCAGCAGCGAGAGGGGACTACCTGTAGATACGCAGTATTTT
CDR3 protein: CASSERGLPVDTQYF

V gene: TRBV7-6
D gene: .
J gene: TRBJ2-1
clone size: .
CDR3 DNA: TGTGCCAGCAGCCCCCCCGAGCGCCCTGATGAGCAGTTCTTC
CDR3 protein: CASSPPERPDEQFF